The entry below gives a single T cell receptor (beta chain) sequence along with its context. The record originates from a study of shared clonotypes between healthy human individuals. The study separated CD4+ cells into CD45RA+ naive and CD45RA-negative memory subsets. Every subset had its genomic DNA shared out evenly among several immunoSEQ plates. The input for sorted-subset replicate PCRs was about 210 ng DNA, approximately 30,000 T cell genomes. TCRdb's copy holds only in-frame clones and misses some; the assay was immunoSEQ multiplex PCR. This sample has 2,100,000 or so clones, with approximately 94% found just once. The receptor comes from a man between 18 and 29 years old in good health. Specimen: naive CD4+ T cells sorted from blood. Subset of the sample: CD45RA+ positively selected.

CDR3 region: CASSFKLGTENIQYF. Written as DNA, the CDR3 is TGTGCCAGCAGCTTTAAACTTGGGACGGAAAACATTCAGTACTTC. The chain uses TRBV7-2 and TRBJ2-4; D is tentatively TRBD1 or TRBD2 (5 bases each). CDR3 length: 15 residues. V lost 3 bases and J lost 5, with 14 bases in between. Germline V gene sequence: CDR1 SGHTA, CDR2 FQGNSA.